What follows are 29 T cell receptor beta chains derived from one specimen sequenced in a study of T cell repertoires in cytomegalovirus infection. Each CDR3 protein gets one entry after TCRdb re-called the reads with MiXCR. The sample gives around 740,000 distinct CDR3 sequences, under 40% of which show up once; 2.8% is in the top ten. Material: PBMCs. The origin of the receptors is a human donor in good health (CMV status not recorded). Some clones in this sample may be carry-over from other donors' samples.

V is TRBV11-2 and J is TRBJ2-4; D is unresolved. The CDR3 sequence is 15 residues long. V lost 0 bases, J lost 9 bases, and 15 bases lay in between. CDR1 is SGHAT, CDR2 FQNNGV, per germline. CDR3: CASSLDPVPGGIQYF. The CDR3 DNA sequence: TGTGCCAGCAGCTTAGATCCGGTCCCAGGTGGCATTCAGTACTTC.

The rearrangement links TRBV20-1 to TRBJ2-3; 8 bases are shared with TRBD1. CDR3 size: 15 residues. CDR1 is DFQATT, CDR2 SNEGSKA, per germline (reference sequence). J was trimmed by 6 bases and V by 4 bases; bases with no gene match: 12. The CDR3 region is CSAKMDRVPRDTQYF. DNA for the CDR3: TGCAGTGCTAAGATGGACAGGGTCCCCCGTGATACGCAGTATTTT.

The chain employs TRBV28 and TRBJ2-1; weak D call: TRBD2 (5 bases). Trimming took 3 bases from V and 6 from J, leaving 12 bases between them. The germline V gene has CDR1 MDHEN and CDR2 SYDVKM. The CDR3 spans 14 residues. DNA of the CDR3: TGTGCCAGCAGTTTCATGTCGGGGATCAATGAGCAGTTCTTC. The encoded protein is CASSFMSGINEQFF. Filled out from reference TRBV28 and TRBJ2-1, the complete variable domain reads DVKVTQSSRYLVKRTGEKVFLECVQDMDHENMFWYRQDPGLGLRLIYFSYDVKMKEKGDIPEGYSVSREKKERFSLILESASTNQTSMYLCASSFMSGINEQFFGPGTRLTVL.

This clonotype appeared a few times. CDR3 DNA sequence: TGTGCCAGCGGACAGGGCTCCCGGGGGAATTCACCCCTCCACTTT. The encoded protein is CASGQGSRGNSPLHF. The chain joins TRBV7-2 to TRBJ1-6; 8 bases are shared with TRBD1. From germline, CDR1 is SGHTA and CDR2 FQGNSA. Trimming cost V 8 bases and J 7 bases; bases outside gene matches: 10. There are 15 residues in the CDR3.

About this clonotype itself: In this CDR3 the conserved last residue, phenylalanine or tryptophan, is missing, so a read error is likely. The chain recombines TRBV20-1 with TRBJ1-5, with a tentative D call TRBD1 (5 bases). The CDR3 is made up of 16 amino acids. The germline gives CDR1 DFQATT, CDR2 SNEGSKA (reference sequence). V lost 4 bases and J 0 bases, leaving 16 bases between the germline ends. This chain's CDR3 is CSATGTDDYSNQPQHC. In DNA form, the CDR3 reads TGCAGTGCTACGGGGACGGATGATTATAGCAATCAGCCCCAGCATTGT.

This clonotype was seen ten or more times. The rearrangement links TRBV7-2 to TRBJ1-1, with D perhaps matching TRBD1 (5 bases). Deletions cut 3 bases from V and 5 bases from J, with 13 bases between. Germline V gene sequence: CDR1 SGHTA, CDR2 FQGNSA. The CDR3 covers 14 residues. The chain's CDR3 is CASSLVAGRTEAFF. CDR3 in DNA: TGTGCCAGCAGCTTGGTGGCAGGGCGTACTGAAGCTTTCTTT.

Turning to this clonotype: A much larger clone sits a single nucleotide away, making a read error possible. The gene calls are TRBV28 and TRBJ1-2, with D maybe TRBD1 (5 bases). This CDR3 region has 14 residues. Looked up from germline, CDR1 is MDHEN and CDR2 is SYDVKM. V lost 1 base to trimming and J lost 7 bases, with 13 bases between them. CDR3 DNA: TGTGCCAGCAGTTTATCCAGGGATAGCGTTGGCTACACCTTC. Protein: CASSLSRDSVGYTF.

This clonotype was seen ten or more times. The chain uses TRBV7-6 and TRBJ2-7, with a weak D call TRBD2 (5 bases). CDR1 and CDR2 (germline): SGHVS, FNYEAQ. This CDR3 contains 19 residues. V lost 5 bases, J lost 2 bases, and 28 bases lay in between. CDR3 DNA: TGTGCCAGCAGCAGCAGAGGGCGGATCAGCGTGAACCGCACCTACGAGCAGTACTTC. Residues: CASSSRGRISVNRTYEQYF.

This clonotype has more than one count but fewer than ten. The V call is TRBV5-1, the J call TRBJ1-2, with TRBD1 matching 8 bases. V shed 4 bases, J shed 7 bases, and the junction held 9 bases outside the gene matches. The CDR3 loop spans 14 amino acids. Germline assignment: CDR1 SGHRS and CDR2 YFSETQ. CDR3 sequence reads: CASSTDRGHGGYTF. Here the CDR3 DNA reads TGCGCCAGCAGCACAGACAGGGGACATGGTGGCTACACCTTC.

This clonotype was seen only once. The CDR3 spells CASSPPGTSVSDTQYF. In DNA, the CDR3 is TGTGCCAGCAGTCCCCCCGGGACTAGCGTGTCAGATACGCAGTATTTT. The chain has TRBV12-3 or TRBV12-4 and TRBJ2-3, with 10 nucleotides matching TRBD2. V lost 5 bases and J lost 4; bases outside the gene matches: 9. CDR3 length equals 16 residues.

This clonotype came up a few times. The CDR3 DNA follows: TGTGCCAGCAGCTCCCCCAGACAGGGGGCGAGGGGAGATGGCTACACCTTC. Residues: CASSSPRQGARGDGYTF. The chain carries TRBV6-1 and TRBJ1-2; TRBD1 agrees at 10 bases. There are 17 residues in the CDR3. CDR1 and CDR2 from the germline V gene are MNHNS and SASEGT. The V and J ends lost 6 bases and 6 bases, in that order; junction bases with no gene match: 16.

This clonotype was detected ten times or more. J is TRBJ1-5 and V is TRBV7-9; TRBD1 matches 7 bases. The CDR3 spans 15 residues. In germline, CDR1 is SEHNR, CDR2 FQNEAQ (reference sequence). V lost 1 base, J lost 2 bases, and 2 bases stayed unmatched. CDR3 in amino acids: CASSLEGQGNQPQHF. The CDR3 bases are TGTGCCAGCAGCTTAGAAGGACAGGGCAATCAGCCCCAGCATTTT.

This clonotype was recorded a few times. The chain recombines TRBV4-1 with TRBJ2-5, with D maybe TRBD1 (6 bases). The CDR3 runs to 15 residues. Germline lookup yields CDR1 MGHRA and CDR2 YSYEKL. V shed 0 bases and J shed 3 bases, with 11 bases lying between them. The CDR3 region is CASSQDPDSKETQYF. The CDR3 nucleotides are TGCGCCAGCAGCCAAGATCCGGACAGTAAAGAGACCCAGTACTTC.

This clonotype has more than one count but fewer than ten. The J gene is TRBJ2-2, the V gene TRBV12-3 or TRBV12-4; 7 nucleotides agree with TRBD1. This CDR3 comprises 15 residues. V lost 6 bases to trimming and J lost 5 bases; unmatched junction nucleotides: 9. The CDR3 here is CASRFTTGQTGELFF. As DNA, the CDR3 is TGTGCCAGCAGGTTTACGACAGGGCAAACCGGGGAGCTGTTTTTT.

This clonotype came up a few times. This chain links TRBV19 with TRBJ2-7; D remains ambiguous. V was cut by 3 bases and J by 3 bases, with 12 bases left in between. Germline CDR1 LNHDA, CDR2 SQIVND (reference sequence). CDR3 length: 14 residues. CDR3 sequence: CASSIHDSGYEQYF. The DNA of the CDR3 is TGTGCCAGTAGTATTCACGACTCGGGCTACGAGCAGTACTTC.

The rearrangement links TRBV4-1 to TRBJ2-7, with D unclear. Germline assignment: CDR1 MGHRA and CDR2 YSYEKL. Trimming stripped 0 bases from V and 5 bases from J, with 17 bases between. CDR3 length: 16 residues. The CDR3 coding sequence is TGCGCCAGCAGCCAAGATCTATTTATGGGCGGTAACGAGCAGTACTTC. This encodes CASSQDLFMGGNEQYF.

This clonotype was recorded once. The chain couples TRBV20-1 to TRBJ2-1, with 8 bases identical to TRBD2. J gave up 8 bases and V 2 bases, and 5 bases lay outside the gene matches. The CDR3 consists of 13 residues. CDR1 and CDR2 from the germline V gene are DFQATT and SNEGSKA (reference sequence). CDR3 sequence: CSARSGGNHEQFF. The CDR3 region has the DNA TGCAGTGCTAGATCGGGAGGGAATCATGAGCAGTTCTTC.

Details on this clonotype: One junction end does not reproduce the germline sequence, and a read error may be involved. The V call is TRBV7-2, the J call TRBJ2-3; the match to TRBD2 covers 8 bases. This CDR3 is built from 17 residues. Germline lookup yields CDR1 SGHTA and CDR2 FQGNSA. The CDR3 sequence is CASSLYNSGVTADPQYF. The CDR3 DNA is TGTGCCAGCAGCTTATATAATAGCGGGGTCACGGCAGATCCGCAGTATTTT.

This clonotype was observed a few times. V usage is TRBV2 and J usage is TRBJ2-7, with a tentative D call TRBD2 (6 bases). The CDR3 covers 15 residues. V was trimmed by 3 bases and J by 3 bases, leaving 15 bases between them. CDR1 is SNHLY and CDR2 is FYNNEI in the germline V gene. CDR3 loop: CASSEGGYGLYEQYF. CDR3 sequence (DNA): TGTGCCAGCAGTGAGGGGGGATACGGCCTCTACGAGCAGTACTTC.

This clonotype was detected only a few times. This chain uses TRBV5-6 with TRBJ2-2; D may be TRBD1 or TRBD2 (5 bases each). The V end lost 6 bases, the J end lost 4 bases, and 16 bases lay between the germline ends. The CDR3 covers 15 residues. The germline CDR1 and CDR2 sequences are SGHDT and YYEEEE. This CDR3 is CASISRAGGTGELFF. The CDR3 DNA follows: TGTGCCAGCATCTCTAGGGCTGGGGGCACCGGGGAGCTGTTTTTT. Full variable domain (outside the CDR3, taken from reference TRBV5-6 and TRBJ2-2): DAGVTQSPTHLIKTRGQQVTLRCSPKSGHDTVSWYQQALGQGPQFIFQYYEEEERQRGNFPDRFSGHQFPNYSSELNVNALLLGDSALYLCASISRAGGTGELFFGEGSRLTVL.

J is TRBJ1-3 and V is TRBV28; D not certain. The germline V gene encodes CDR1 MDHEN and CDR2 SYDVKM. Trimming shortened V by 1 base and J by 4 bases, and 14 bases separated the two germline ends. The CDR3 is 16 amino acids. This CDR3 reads CASSLSPELSGNTIYF. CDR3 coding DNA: TGTGCCAGCAGTTTATCACCAGAACTCTCGGGAAACACCATATATTTT.

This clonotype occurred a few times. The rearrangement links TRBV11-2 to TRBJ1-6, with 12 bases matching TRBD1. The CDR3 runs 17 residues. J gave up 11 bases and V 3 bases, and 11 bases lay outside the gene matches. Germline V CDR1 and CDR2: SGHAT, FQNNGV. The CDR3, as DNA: TGTGCCAGCAGCTTTATCCCTACCGGGACAGGGGGCCCACCCCTCCACTTT. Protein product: CASSFIPTGTGGPPLHF.

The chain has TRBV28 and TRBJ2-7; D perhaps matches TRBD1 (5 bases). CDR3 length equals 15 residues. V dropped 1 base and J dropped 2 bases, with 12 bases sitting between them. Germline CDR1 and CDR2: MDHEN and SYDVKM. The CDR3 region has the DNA TGTGCCAGCAGTTTATTTAGGGCAGGGACCTACGAGCAGTACTTC. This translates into CASSLFRAGTYEQYF.

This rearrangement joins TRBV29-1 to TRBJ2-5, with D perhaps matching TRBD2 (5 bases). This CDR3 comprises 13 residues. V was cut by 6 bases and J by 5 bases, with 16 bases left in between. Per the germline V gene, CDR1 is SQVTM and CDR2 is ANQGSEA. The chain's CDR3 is CSVPQASRETQYF. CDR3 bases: TGCAGCGTCCCCCAGGCTAGCAGGGAGACCCAGTACTTC. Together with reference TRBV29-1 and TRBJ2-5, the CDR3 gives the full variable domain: SAVISQKPSRDICQRGTSLTIQCQVDSQVTMMFWYRQQPGQSLTLIATANQGSEATYESGFVIDKFPISRPNLTFSTLTVSNMSPEDSSIYLCSVPQASRETQYFGPGTRLLVL.

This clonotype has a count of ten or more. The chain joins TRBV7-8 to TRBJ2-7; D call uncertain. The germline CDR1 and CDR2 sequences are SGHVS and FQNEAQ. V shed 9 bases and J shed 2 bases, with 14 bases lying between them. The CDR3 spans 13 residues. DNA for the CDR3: TGTGCCAGTTCCCCCTATGGTCCCTACGAGCAGTACTTC. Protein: CASSPYGPYEQYF.

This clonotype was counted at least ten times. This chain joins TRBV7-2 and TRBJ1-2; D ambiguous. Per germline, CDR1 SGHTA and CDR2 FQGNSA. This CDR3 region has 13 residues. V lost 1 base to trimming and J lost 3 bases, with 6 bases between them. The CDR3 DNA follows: TGTGCCAGCAGCTTAGAGATCCACTATGGCTACACCTTC. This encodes CASSLEIHYGYTF. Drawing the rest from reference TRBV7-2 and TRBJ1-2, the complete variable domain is GAGVSQSPSNKVTEKGKDVELRCDPISGHTALYWYRQSLGQGLEFLIYFQGNSAPDKSGLPSDRFSAERTGGSVSTLTIQRTQQEDSAVYLCASSLEIHYGYTFGSGTRLTVV.

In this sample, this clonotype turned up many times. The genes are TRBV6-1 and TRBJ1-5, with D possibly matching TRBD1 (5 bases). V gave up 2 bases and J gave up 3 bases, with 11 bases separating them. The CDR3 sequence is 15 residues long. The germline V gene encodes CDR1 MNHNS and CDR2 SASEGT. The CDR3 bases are TGTGCCAGCAGTGAACGAGGGGTTCCCAATCAGCCCCAGCATTTT. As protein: CASSERGVPNQPQHF.

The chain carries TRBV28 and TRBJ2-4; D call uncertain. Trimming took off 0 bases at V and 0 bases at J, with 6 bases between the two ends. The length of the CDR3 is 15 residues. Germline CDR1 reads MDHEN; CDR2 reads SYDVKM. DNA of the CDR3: TGTGCCAGCAGTTTATGGGTGAAAGCCAAAAACATTCAGTACTTC. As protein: CASSLWVKAKNIQYF.

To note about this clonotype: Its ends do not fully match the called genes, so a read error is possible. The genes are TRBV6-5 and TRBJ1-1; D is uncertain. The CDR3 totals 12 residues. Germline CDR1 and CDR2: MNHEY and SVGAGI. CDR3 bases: TGTGCCAGCAGCGATGGTAACACTGAAGCTTCCTTT. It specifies CASSDGNTEASF.